This TCR beta chain was recorded in a study of blood T cells in healthy people across ages. The V and J ends lost 0 bases and 10 bases, in that order; junction bases with no gene match: 3. The CDR3 has 14 residues. CDR1 is SGDLS, CDR2 YYNGEE, per germline. A second PCR, run for roughly 7 to 11 cycles, used a sample-barcoded 5' primer plus a J-beta primer mix. Each CDR3 protein is one row after TCRdb ran MiXCR on the 5' RACE reads. Of about 800,000 distinct CDR3 sequences detected, 25% appear once; the ten largest clones hold 3% to 4.5%. Separately, the same data were catalogued under a study of T cells of mothers and their children.

The receptor's source is a boy aged 10-17 years in good health. The sequenced sample was blood. The chain uses TRBV9 and TRBJ1-4; 10 bases line up with TRBD1. The CDR3 loop reads CASSVDGQGVKLFF. The CDR3 bases are TGTGCCAGCAGCGTAGACGGACAGGGGGTAAAACTGTTTTTT.